These 6 T cell receptor beta chains share one sample of origin, sequenced in a study of blood T cell repertoires in COVID-19. Clones were sequenced by immunoSEQ multiplex PCR, and TCRdb holds only the in-frame ones, with some missing. Here the sample spans about 76,000 clones, more than 75% being singletons. Sequenced material: peripheral blood. All receptors come from a human donor in a cohort sampled during active COVID-19.

V gene TRBV12-5 combines with J gene TRBJ1-1; 10 bases fit TRBD1. The CDR3 contains 16 residues. The germline V gene has CDR1 LGHNT and CDR2 FRNRAP. V shed 1 base, J shed 8 bases, and the junction held 10 bases outside the gene matches. The CDR3 reads CASGLATGTGVLEAFF. CDR3 in DNA: TGTGCTAGTGGTTTGGCGACCGGGACAGGGGTTTTAGAAGCTTTCTTT.

The chain is built from TRBV9 and TRBJ1-6; D uncertain. The CDR3 runs 16 residues. In germline, CDR1 is SGDLS, CDR2 YYNGEE. Trimming took off 4 bases at V and 0 bases at J, with 11 bases between the two ends. The CDR3 nucleotides are TGTGCCAGCAGCCTTGACATAGACTCCTATAATTCACCCCTCCACTTT. Its protein is CASSLDIDSYNSPLHF.

The rearrangement links TRBV5-1 to TRBJ2-2, with no clear D. The CDR3 is 17 residues long. Per the germline V gene, CDR1 is SGHRS and CDR2 is YFSETQ. V was cut by 0 bases and J by 1 base, with 13 bases left in between. CDR3 sequence (DNA): TGCGCCAGCAGCTTGGATAAGGTTTCAGGGAACACCGGGGAGCTGTTTTTT. It translates to CASSLDKVSGNTGELFF.

V usage is TRBV19 and J usage is TRBJ1-2; perhaps TRBD1 as D (6 bases). Trimming shortened V by 6 bases and J by 4 bases, and 12 bases separated the two germline ends. In germline, CDR1 is LNHDA, CDR2 SQIVND (reference sequence). This CDR3 has 13 residues. The CDR3 region has the DNA TGTGCCAGTAGGACGACAGGTCCCTATGGCTACACCTTC. The encoded protein is CASRTTGPYGYTF.

This chain uses TRBV7-9 with TRBJ2-3; TRBD1 matches at 7 bases. The junction had 6 bases not matched to a gene; V was cut back by 4 bases and J by 8 bases. CDR1 is SEHNR and CDR2 is FQNEAQ in the germline V gene (reference sequence). The CDR3 totals 13 residues. CDR3 nucleotides: TGTGCCAGCAGCTCCAACAGGGGTCGTACGCAGTATTTT. Protein sequence: CASSSNRGRTQYF. The variable domain in full, with the rest retrieved from reference TRBV7-9 and TRBJ2-3, is DTGVSQNPRHKITKRGQNVTFRCDPISEHNRLYWYRQTLGQGPEFLTYFQNEAQLEKSRLLSDRFSAERPKGSFSTLEIQRTEQGDSAMYLCASSSNRGRTQYFGPGTRLTVL.

This chain links TRBV6-5 with TRBJ2-1; D perhaps matches TRBD2 (5 bases). Germline V gene lookup returns CDR1 MNHEY and CDR2 SVGAGI. The CDR3 length is 15 residues. Trimming shortened V by 4 bases and J by 4 bases, and 14 bases separated the two germline ends. The CDR3 nucleotides are TGTGCCAGCAGTTCGCGGAGAGACTATTACAATGAGCAGTTCTTC. Amino acid sequence: CASSSRRDYYNEQFF.